The clone carrying this TCR beta chain came up a few times. Its antigen is unidentified. Tagging with unique molecular identifiers was a feature of the TCR beta cDNA libraries. Each CDR3 protein is one row after TCRdb ran MiXCR on the PCR reads. The sample holds more than 450,000 distinct CDR3 sequences; 34% are singletons and the top ten take 4.5% to 7.5%. This record comes from a study of post-analysis software for immune sequencing data. Study-wide points: TRBV segments more frequent in patients than in controls numbered five and included TRBV5-6, TRBV5-1 and TRBV20-1. Controls' normalized Chao1 diversity significantly exceeded that of multiple sclerosis patients.

The germline CDR1 and CDR2 sequences are MNHNS and SASEGT. V was shortened by 6 bases and J by 4 bases, with 12 bases between the two germline ends. The CDR3 is 13 residues long. V usage is TRBV6-1 and J usage is TRBJ2-5; tentatively, D is TRBD2 (5 bases). The specimen was blood. The clonotype comes from a girl aged 2-17 years with multiple sclerosis. CDR3: CASSEGHTETQYF. CDR3 nucleotides: TGTGCCAGCAGCGAGGGCCATACAGAGACCCAGTACTTC.